Sequencing of this T cell receptor (beta chain) was carried out in a study of OX40 agonist ivuxolimab in advanced cancers. Germline V gene lookup returns CDR1 SGHAT and CDR2 FQNNGV. With 2 bases removed from V and 3 bases from J, the gap between germline ends came to 9 bases. The length of the CDR3 is 14 residues. This clone has a handful of counts. The protocol was immunoSEQ multiplex PCR, while the TCRdb copy is restricted to in-frame clones and leaves out a portion. Of 50,000 or so clones listed, about 93% are singletons. The input for sequencing was CD4+ or CD8+ T cells sorted from blood, taken in a trial of the OX40 agonist ivuxolimab. V usage is TRBV11-2 and J usage is TRBJ2-3, with unresolved D. This receptor was identified in an adult with an advanced solid tumor such as melanoma, head and neck, liver or kidney cancer. CDR3 coding DNA: TGTGCCAGCAGCTTATTTCTAGGGACAGATACGCAGTATTTT. It codes for CASSLFLGTDTQYF.